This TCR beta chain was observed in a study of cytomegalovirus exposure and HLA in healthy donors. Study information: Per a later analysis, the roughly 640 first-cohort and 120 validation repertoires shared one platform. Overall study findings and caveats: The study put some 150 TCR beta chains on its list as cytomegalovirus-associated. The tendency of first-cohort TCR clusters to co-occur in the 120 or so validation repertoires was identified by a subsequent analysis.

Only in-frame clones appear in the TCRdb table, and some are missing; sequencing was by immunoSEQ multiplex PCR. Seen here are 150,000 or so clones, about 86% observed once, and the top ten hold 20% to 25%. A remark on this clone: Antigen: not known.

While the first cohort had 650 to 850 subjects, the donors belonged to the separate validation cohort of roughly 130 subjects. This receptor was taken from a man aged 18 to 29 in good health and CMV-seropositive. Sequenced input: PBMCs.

In DNA form, the CDR3 reads TGTGCCAGCTCGTCCCTGGGACAGGGGAATGGCTACACCTTC. Translated: CASSSLGQGNGYTF. The chain carries TRBV18 and TRBJ1-2, with TRBD1 identical over 10 bases. Germline values: CDR1 KGHSH, CDR2 LQKENI. Trimming took 6 bases from V and 6 from J; bases not matched to a gene: 7. This CDR3 comprises 14 residues.